This T cell receptor beta chain emerged from a study of blood T cell repertoires in COVID-19. About the study: Spain, Italy and the United States supplied samples that represented acute and convalescent COVID-19. Nucleic acid was either cDNA or gDNA, and it came from T cells, B-cell-depleted T cells, or PBMCs.

In the original workflow: By means of reference gene primer amplification, nucleated cell counts were estimated. Some clones are missing from TCRdb's copy, which holds only in-frame ones; the method was immunoSEQ multiplex PCR. The V and J calls and clone size were taken over from that table, and D and trimming were inferred from the DNA. The table has approximately 110,000 clones, 85% to 90% seen once. The sequence was obtained from a human donor in a cohort sampled during active COVID-19. Sequenced sample: peripheral blood.

CDR3 in DNA: TGTGCCAGTAGTATGAGAGGCAGGGACACAGATACGCAGTATTTT. This gives the protein CASSMRGRDTDTQYF. The V and J genes are TRBV19 and TRBJ2-3, with TRBD1 as a possible D gene (5 bases). There are 15 residues in the CDR3. Between the trimmed V and J ends, which lost 3 bases and 2 bases, there was a span of 12 bases. Germline V CDR1 and CDR2: LNHDA, SQIVND (reference sequence).